The 24 T cell receptor beta chains below all came from one sample that was sequenced in a study of T cell responses to AZD1222 COVID-19 vaccine. Measured with immunoSEQ multiplex PCR; TCRdb has only the in-frame clones, and not every one. The sample carries roughly 100,000 clones, less than 95% recorded once. Sample: peripheral blood, taken on day 0 of AZD1222 vaccination. These TCRs come from an adult in good health.

The J gene is TRBJ1-2, the V gene TRBV9, with 11 bases fitting TRBD1. V shed 4 bases and J 5 bases; nucleotides not matched to a gene: 7. CDR3 length: 15 residues. Germline CDR1 and CDR2: SGDLS and YYNGEE. In DNA form, the CDR3 reads TGTGCCAGCAGCCTATATGGGACAGGGGGTTATGGCTACACCTTC. Translating gives CASSLYGTGGYGYTF.

V is TRBV12-3 or TRBV12-4 and J is TRBJ1-1; D uncertain. The V end lost 5 bases, the J end lost 2 bases, and 9 bases lay between the germline ends. There are 13 residues in the CDR3. The CDR3 protein is CASSQQLNTEAFF. The DNA of the CDR3 is TGTGCCAGCAGTCAGCAATTAAACACTGAAGCTTTCTTT.

This chain uses TRBV6-1 with TRBJ2-7; the D gene is possibly TRBD1 (6 bases). Germline CDR1 and CDR2: MNHNS and SASEGT. CDR3 length equals 15 residues. V lost 1 base, J lost 1 base, and 11 bases lay in between. CDR3: CASSEGGRTSYEQYF. The CDR3, as DNA: TGTGCCAGCAGTGAAGGGGGGCGGACGTCCTACGAGCAGTACTTC.

This clone was seen only a few times. V and J are TRBV7-9 and TRBJ2-1, with 9 bases that match TRBD2. CDR1 and CDR2 (germline): SEHNR, FQNEAQ (reference sequence). The CDR3 covers 16 residues. V lost 1 base to trimming and J lost 2 bases; unmatched junction nucleotides: 3. CDR3 residues: CASSLGAGGPYNEQFF. The CDR3, as DNA: TGTGCCAGCAGCTTAGGAGCGGGGGGACCCTACAATGAGCAGTTCTTC.

The rearrangement joins TRBV18 to TRBJ1-1; D is perhaps TRBD1 (5 bases). Germline-derived CDR1 and CDR2 are KGHSH and LQKENI. CDR3 length: 14 residues. V was clipped by 5 bases and J by 1 base, with 11 bases between them. The CDR3 region has the DNA TGTGCCAGCTCAGAGGGTCAGGGGAACACTGAAGCTTTCTTT. Amino acid sequence: CASSEGQGNTEAFF.

This chain joins TRBV7-2 and TRBJ2-1; TRBD2 matches 13 bases. The CDR3 spans 15 residues. V gave up 3 bases and J gave up 5 bases; unmatched junction bases: 1. Germline V gene data show CDR1 as SGHTA and CDR2 as FQGNSA. This CDR3 is CASSFGLAGDNEQFF. The CDR3 coding sequence is TGTGCCAGCAGCTTTGGACTAGCGGGGGACAATGAGCAGTTCTTC.

This clone occurred once. The V call is TRBV2, the J call TRBJ2-2; D ambiguous. The CDR3 is made up of 14 amino acids. V lost 2 bases and J lost 3, with 7 bases in between. CDR1 and CDR2 (germline): SNHLY, FYNNEI. In DNA, the CDR3 is TGTGCCAGCAGTGAAATAGGGTACACCGGGGAGCTGTTTTTT. It codes for CASSEIGYTGELFF.

This clone occurred once. The chain combines TRBV24-1 with TRBJ2-1; D gene uncertain. CDR1 is KGHDR and CDR2 is SFDVKD in the germline V gene. V shed 3 bases and J shed 5 bases, with 10 bases lying between them. The CDR3 length is 14 residues. The CDR3 region has the DNA TGTGCCACCAGTGATGAGACACTAAACAATGAGCAGTTCTTC. Encoded protein: CATSDETLNNEQFF.

The chain couples TRBV30 to TRBJ1-6; D not resolved. CDR1 is GTSNPN and CDR2 is SVGIG in the germline V gene (reference sequence). The CDR3 consists of 14 residues. The V gene lost 3 bases and the J gene lost 6 bases, with 12 bases spanning the gap. The CDR3 DNA is TGTGCCTGGAGAACTTTTTGGGCTAATTCACCCCTCCACTTT. Protein: CAWRTFWANSPLHF.

This chain links TRBV6-2 or TRBV6-3 with TRBJ2-3; the D gene is possibly TRBD2 (6 bases). Germline CDR1 and CDR2: MNHEY and SVGEGT. The V and J ends lost 0 bases and 5 bases respectively, with 18 bases between them. The CDR3 is made up of 17 amino acids. CDR3: CASSYSSAGSVLDTQYF. In nucleotides, the CDR3 is TGTGCCAGCAGTTACTCATCCGCGGGGTCCGTCCTAGATACGCAGTATTTT.

V and J are TRBV7-2 and TRBJ2-7; a weak D match, TRBD2 (6 bases). Germline-derived CDR1 and CDR2 are SGHTA and FQGNSA. This CDR3 has 15 amino acids. The germline V and J ends were trimmed by 0 bases and 4 bases, with 13 bases remaining between them. CDR3 region: CASSLAGGVGYEQYF. Written as DNA, the CDR3 is TGTGCCAGCAGCTTAGCGGGCGGGGTAGGTTACGAGCAGTACTTC.

CDR3 protein: CASTEFYGYTF. The CDR3 bases are TGTGCCAGCACCGAGTTCTATGGCTACACCTTC. The V and J genes are TRBV27 and TRBJ1-2; D is unresolved. The CDR3 spans 11 residues. From germline, CDR1 is MNHEY and CDR2 SMNVEV (reference sequence). V was cut by 7 bases and J by 4 bases, with 7 bases left in between.

The chain employs TRBV6-5 and TRBJ2-6; D gene uncertain. This CDR3 is 16 amino acids long. The V end lost 0 bases, the J end lost 0 bases, and 6 bases lay between the germline ends. CDR1 is MNHEY, CDR2 SVGAGI, per germline. The DNA of the CDR3 is TGTGCCAGCAGTTACTCGCATCCCTCTGGGGCCAACGTCCTGACTTTC. This gives the protein CASSYSHPSGANVLTF.

This CDR3 reads CASSSTSQGAFAGELFF. The CDR3 nucleotides read TGTGCCAGCAGTTCTACCTCTCAGGGGGCGTTCGCCGGGGAGCTGTTTTTT. The chain couples TRBV28 to TRBJ2-2; TRBD1 matches 8 bases. This CDR3 region has 17 residues. V lost 4 bases to trimming and J lost 6 bases; unmatched junction nucleotides: 13. Germline V gene lookup returns CDR1 MDHEN and CDR2 SYDVKM.

The V call is TRBV5-1, the J call TRBJ2-5; TRBD1 or TRBD2 may be the D gene (5 bases each). The CDR3 covers 16 residues. Germline assignment: CDR1 SGHRS and CDR2 YFSETQ. V dropped 4 bases and J dropped 2 bases, with 18 bases sitting between them. CDR3 bases: TGCGCCAGCAGCATCTCGACCGGGACCCGACAAGAGACCCAGTACTTC. Protein product: CASSISTGTRQETQYF. Filled out from reference TRBV5-1 and TRBJ2-5, the complete variable domain reads KAGVTQTPRYLIKTRGQQVTLSCSPISGHRSVSWYQQTPGQGLQFLFEYFSETQRNKGNFPGRFSGRQFSNSRSEMNVSTLELGDSALYLCASSISTGTRQETQYFGPGTRLLVL.

The CDR3 DNA is TGTGCCAGCAGCCCAAGTTATGACATTGAAGCTTTCTTT. It codes for CASSPSYDIEAFF. This rearrangement joins TRBV6-5 to TRBJ1-1; D remains ambiguous. Trimming took off 6 bases at V and 7 bases at J, with 15 bases between the two ends. There are 13 residues in the CDR3. Germline CDR1 MNHEY, CDR2 SVGAGI.

J is TRBJ1-6 and V is TRBV4-3; TRBD1 agrees at 9 bases. The CDR3 extends over 15 amino acids. Per the germline V gene, CDR1 is LGHNA and CDR2 is YSLEER. The junction had 5 bases not matched to a gene; V was cut back by 1 base and J by 10 bases. The CDR3 loop reads CASSQGGTGFSPLHF. The CDR3 DNA follows: TGCGCCAGCAGCCAAGGTGGGACAGGGTTCTCACCCCTCCACTTT.

The gene calls are TRBV19 and TRBJ2-1; D remains unclear. Germline CDR1 is LNHDA and CDR2 is SQIVND (reference sequence). Trimming stripped 4 bases from V and 7 bases from J, with 8 bases between. The CDR3 has 12 residues. CDR3 sequence: CASSNTKNEQFF. The CDR3 coding sequence is TGTGCCAGTAGTAATACTAAGAATGAGCAGTTCTTC.

This chain connects TRBV7-2 to TRBJ1-6, with D hard to call. This CDR3 has 13 amino acids. Trimming removed 5 bases at V and 7 bases at J, with 9 bases between. Germline V gives CDR1 SGHTA, CDR2 FQGNSA. The CDR3 loop reads CASSPQPNSPLHF. DNA of the CDR3: TGTGCCAGCAGCCCCCAGCCCAATTCACCCCTCCACTTT.

The rearrangement joins TRBV3-1 (or the pseudogene TRBV3-2) to TRBJ1-2; possible D gene TRBD1, 5 bases. Trimming shortened V by 2 bases and J by 8 bases, and 12 bases separated the two germline ends. The V gene's germline CDR1 is LGHDT and CDR2 YNNKEL (reference sequence). This CDR3 has 13 amino acids. The CDR3 region has the DNA TGTGCCAGCAGCCAATATGCAGGGAACGGCTACACCTTC. It translates to CASSQYAGNGYTF.

This chain connects TRBV7-6 to TRBJ1-1; D gene uncertain. V was pared by 2 bases and J by 0 bases, with 10 bases between. This CDR3 spans 15 amino acids. Per the germline V gene, CDR1 is SGHVS and CDR2 is FNYEAQ. CDR3 coding DNA: TGTGCCAGCAGCTTAATGGAATTAATGAACACTGAAGCTTTCTTT. Translation: CASSLMELMNTEAFF.

This chain uses TRBV5-1 with TRBJ1-5; D gene unclear. Germline V gives CDR1 SGHRS, CDR2 YFSETQ. The CDR3 is 17 residues long. With 0 bases removed from V and 0 bases from J, the gap between germline ends came to 13 bases. In DNA, the CDR3 is TGCGCCAGCAGCTTGGCCGGGCAGAGCTTTAGCAATCAGCCCCAGCATTTT. It yields the protein CASSLAGQSFSNQPQHF.

The chain carries TRBV3-1 (or the pseudogene TRBV3-2) and TRBJ1-2; D is unresolved. This CDR3 comprises 14 residues. Trimming stripped 4 bases from V and 5 bases from J, with 14 bases between. Germline values: CDR1 LGHDT, CDR2 YNNKEL (reference sequence). CDR3 protein: CASSPREGPYGYTF. The CDR3 coding sequence is TGTGCCAGCAGCCCAAGGGAGGGTCCATATGGCTACACCTTC.

The chain links TRBV29-1 to TRBJ1-1; unclear D gene. The CDR3 sequence is 10 residues long. Trimming took 7 bases from V and 7 from J, leaving 10 bases between them. CDR1 is SQVTM, CDR2 ANQGSEA, per germline. The CDR3 sequence is CSAQRIEAFF. CDR3 coding DNA: TGCAGCGCACAGAGAATTGAAGCTTTCTTT.